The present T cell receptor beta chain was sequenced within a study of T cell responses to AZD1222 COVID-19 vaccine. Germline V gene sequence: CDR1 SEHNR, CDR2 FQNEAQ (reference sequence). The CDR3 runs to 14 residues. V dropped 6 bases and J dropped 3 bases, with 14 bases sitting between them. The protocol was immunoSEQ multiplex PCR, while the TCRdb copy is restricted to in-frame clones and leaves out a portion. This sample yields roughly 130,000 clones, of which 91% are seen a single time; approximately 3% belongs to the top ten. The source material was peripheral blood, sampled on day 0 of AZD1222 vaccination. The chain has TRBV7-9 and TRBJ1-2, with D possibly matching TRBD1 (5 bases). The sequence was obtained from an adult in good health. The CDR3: CASSLLGTYYGYTF. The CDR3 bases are TGTGCCAGCAGTTTACTTGGGACCTACTATGGCTACACCTTC.